The 5 T cell receptor beta chains presented below share a single source sample, sequenced in a study of T cells after yellow fever vaccination. TCRdb reprocessed the 5' RACE reads via MiXCR and lists one record per CDR3 protein. Among hundreds of thousands of distinct CDR3 sequences listed, roughly a sixth were seen once. Sequenced here: PBMCs, sampled before the yellow fever booster vaccination. The origin of the receptors is a man aged 18 to 29 who received the YFV17D yellow fever vaccine.

This sequence joins TRBV27 and TRBJ1-1; D not resolved. Germline CDR1 MNHEY, CDR2 SMNVEV (reference sequence). The CDR3 covers 11 residues. Trimming took 4 bases from V and 10 from J, leaving 10 bases between them. CDR3 nucleotide sequence: TGTGCCAGCAGTTCTTTCGGTAGAGCTTTCTTT. Translation gives CASSSFGRAFF.

The chain couples TRBV12-3 or TRBV12-4 to TRBJ1-5; D is unresolved. The V end was cut by 7 bases, the J end by 9 bases, with 13 bases between. This CDR3 has 12 residues. The CDR3 nucleotides read TGTGCCAGCACCGTAGGGAGCGGGCCCCAGCATTTT. Translated, it gives CASTVGSGPQHF.

In this sample, this clonotype turned up once. The gene calls are TRBV6-5 and TRBJ1-1, with 9 bases aligning to TRBD1. The CDR3 is 16 residues long. The germline V gene encodes CDR1 MNHEY and CDR2 SVGAGI. V lost 4 bases to trimming and J lost 1 base; unmatched junction nucleotides: 7. CDR3 sequence: CASSLPRQGGNTEAFF. Written as DNA, the CDR3 is TGTGCCAGCAGTTTACCTAGACAGGGGGGGAACACTGAAGCTTTCTTT.

The gene calls are TRBV20-1 and TRBJ1-1; TRBD1 agrees at 9 bases. V was clipped by 6 bases and J by 10 bases; unmatched bases: 9. CDR1 is DFQATT and CDR2 is SNEGSKA in the germline V gene (reference sequence). This CDR3 is 12 amino acids long. The CDR3 region is CSAATGGAGAFF. CDR3 DNA sequence: TGCAGTGCAGCCACAGGGGGCGCGGGAGCTTTCTTT.

The CDR3 here is CASSDRLYTGELFF. The CDR3 DNA reads TGTGCCAGCAGTGACAGGCTGTACACCGGGGAGCTGTTTTTT. V gene TRBV14 combines with J gene TRBJ2-2, with D perhaps TRBD1 (6 bases). Germline V gene data show CDR1 as SGHDN and CDR2 as FVKESK. This CDR3 is 14 amino acids long. V shed 6 bases and J shed 3 bases, with 11 bases lying between them.